This TCR beta chain was found in a study of control samples from healthy donors and cancer patients. Profiled with immunoSEQ multiplex PCR; TCRdb holds only in-frame clones, not every one. Of 150,000 or so clones in the sample, around 88% were seen once. The CDR3 has 15 amino acids. Germline V gene data show CDR1 as MNHEY and CDR2 as SVGEGT. Trimming stripped 5 bases from V and 2 bases from J, with 15 bases between. This rearrangement joins TRBV6-2 or TRBV6-3 to TRBJ1-2; D is uncertain. The sample consisted of blood. This TCR was recovered from a man aged 18 to 29 in good health. DNA for the CDR3: TGTGCCAGCAGTAAAAAACACGGACCAAACTATGGCTACACCTTC. Its translation: CASSKKHGPNYGYTF.